This T cell receptor (beta chain) was sequenced in a study of T cell changes during pregnancy in multiple sclerosis (dated by TCRdb to 2018 to 2020). Concerning the study at large: The study looked at changes in the T cell repertoire across pregnancy in women with multiple sclerosis.

For CDR1 and CDR2, the germline V gene lists SQVTM and ANQGSEA. The CDR3 holds 13 amino acids from the cysteine to the phenylalanine. Just the 39-base CDR3 DNA is kept, in frame starting at base 1. Unmatched junction bases come to 10, with V trimmed by 2 bases and J by 10 bases. On this clone itself: This receptor's antigen is unknown. No base-level quality is on record; no much larger clone is a single base apart.

Preparation of the library involved the immunoSEQ multiplex PCR assay. TCRdb provides this immuneACCESS table in a form limited to in-frame rearrangements. Some clones are lacking; in checked studies, under half of them reflect an unresolved V gene, and why the rest are absent is not known. The sample records 40,000 or so clones, 90% of which are singletons. The biggest ten clones account for 9% to 10% of the sample. The V gene is TRBV29-1 and the J gene is TRBJ1-1; 7 of the junction bases match TRBD1. The sample consisted of CD8+ T cells from peripheral blood mononuclear cells, taken in the first trimester of pregnancy. The sequence was collected from a female donor with multiple sclerosis, enrolled in a pregnancy study. The CDR3 protein sequence reads: CSVEWSGGRAAFF. The DNA sequence is as follows: TGCAGCGTTGAATGGTCAGGGGGTCGTGCAGCTTTCTTT.